This note documents a single T cell receptor (beta chain) sequence. What it binds is not known. It was after around eleven days of culture that CD4+ T cells were isolated. IL-2 medium was substituted for half the medium on days 3 and 7. V was cut by 6 bases and J by 1 base, with 16 bases left in between. This CDR3 contains 16 residues. Per the germline V gene, CDR1 is MDHEN and CDR2 is SYDVKM. The method was immunoSEQ multiplex PCR; TCRdb's version includes in-frame clones alone and lacks a portion of them. The sample shows 65,000 to 80,000 clones, over 60% of them seen only once. This sample was taken from a study of vaccination effects on CD4 cells after COVID-19. Study details: As their vaccination, participants received two doses of either BNT162b2 or mRNA-1273. The study's findings and limits: Small numbers of convalescent patients limited the study. It also lacked early post-infection timepoints.

The input for sequencing was CD4+ T cells from PBMCs cultured without peptide, taken before COVID-19 vaccination. V and J are TRBV28 and TRBJ2-1; D tentatively fits TRBD1 or TRBD2 (5 bases each). This sequence was found in a human donor who received a COVID-19 vaccine. CDR3 DNA: TGTGCCAGCAGGGCGTCTGGGGGTTTTTCCTACAATGAGCAGTTCTTC. Amino acid sequence: CASRASGGFSYNEQFF.